This T cell receptor (beta chain) was sequenced in a study of breast tumors, draining lymph nodes, adjacent tissues. TCRdb independently ran MiXCR on the multiplex PCR reads; one entry per CDR3 protein. This repertoire shows about 140,000 distinct CDR3 sequences, about 33% found once; its top ten account for around 2.3%. About this clonotype: The antigen remains unidentified.

This CDR3 region has 13 residues. J was trimmed by 7 bases and V by 3 bases; bases with no gene match: 3. Germline-derived CDR1 and CDR2 are SGHDN and FVKESK. Breast cancer patients provided tissue from their axillary draining lymph nodes. Study-level results: Data only fit, rather than demonstrated, lymph node origin of most tumor T cells. Tumor repertoires ranked between lymph nodes and nontumor tissue in diversity, with V and J gene preferences. Tumor and nontumor repertoires were significantly more similar in luminal-like than in basal-like breast cancer. Most tumor T cells seemingly derive from lymph node, then expand in tumor.

The chain joins TRBV14 to TRBJ2-7; 10 bases are a match to TRBD1. Sequences were obtained from axillary lymph node tissue. The TCR comes from a female donor with breast cancer. Some clones in this sample may be carry-over from other donors' samples. CDR3 DNA: TGTGCCAGCAGCCACGGACAGGGGGGTGAGCAGTACGTC. Encoded protein: CASSHGQGGEQYV.